The source of this T cell receptor beta chain is a study of blood T cells in healthy people across ages. Overall study results and limits: TCR beta diversity was tightly associated with the proportion of naive T cells.

The CDR3 runs 15 residues. The germline gives CDR1 DFQATT, CDR2 SNEGSKA (reference sequence). Trimming removed 2 bases at V and 3 bases at J, with 14 bases between. A J-beta primer mix and a sample-barcoded 5' primer were used in a second PCR of about 7 to 12 cycles. TCRdb re-called the 5' RACE reads through MiXCR, storing one row per CDR3 protein. The sample shows 700,000 or so distinct CDR3 sequences, approximately 40% of them seen only once. This clonotype was seen a handful of times. Its antigen is currently unknown. Sequencing was carried out using blood. This chain links TRBV20-1 with TRBJ1-5; possible D gene TRBD1, 5 bases. This receptor was obtained from a man older than 75 in good health. CDR3 residues: CSARTGGSTNQPQHF. DNA of the CDR3: TGCAGTGCTAGAACAGGAGGCTCGACCAATCAGCCCCAGCATTTT.